This T cell receptor (beta chain) was identified in a study of T cell changes during pregnancy in multiple sclerosis. The protocol was immunoSEQ multiplex PCR, while the TCRdb copy is restricted to in-frame clones and leaves out a portion. The sample has about 55,000 clones, 90% to 95% seen once; the top ten hold just over 2.5%. This TCR came from a female donor with multiple sclerosis, enrolled in a pregnancy study. This material consisted of CD8+ T cells from peripheral blood mononuclear cells, taken after pregnancy.

DNA of the CDR3: TGTGCCAGCAGTTTATTACAGGGAAACACCATATATTTT. Amino acid sequence: CASSLLQGNTIYF. The rearrangement links TRBV28 to TRBJ1-3; D ambiguous. This CDR3 has 13 residues. Germline CDR1 reads MDHEN; CDR2 reads SYDVKM. V was pared by 1 base and J by 4 bases, with 5 bases between.